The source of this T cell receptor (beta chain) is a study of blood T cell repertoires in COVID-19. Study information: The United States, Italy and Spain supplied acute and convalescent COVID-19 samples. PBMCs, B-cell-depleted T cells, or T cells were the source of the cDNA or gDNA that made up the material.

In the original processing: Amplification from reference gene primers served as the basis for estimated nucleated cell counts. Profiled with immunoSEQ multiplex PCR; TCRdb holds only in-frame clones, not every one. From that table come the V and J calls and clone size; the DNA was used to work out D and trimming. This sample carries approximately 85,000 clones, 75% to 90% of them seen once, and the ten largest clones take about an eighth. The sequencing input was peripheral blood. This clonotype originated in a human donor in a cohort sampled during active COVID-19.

CDR3 protein: CASSIGGGLAGTDTQYF. The DNA of the CDR3 is TGTGCCAGTAGTATAGGAGGCGGGCTAGCGGGCACAGATACGCAGTATTTT. The chain links TRBV19 to TRBJ2-3; 7 nucleotides line up with TRBD2. The CDR3 covers 17 residues. The V segment lost 1 base and the J segment 1 base; nucleotides outside the gene matches: 8. Looked up from germline, CDR1 is LNHDA and CDR2 is SQIVND (reference sequence).